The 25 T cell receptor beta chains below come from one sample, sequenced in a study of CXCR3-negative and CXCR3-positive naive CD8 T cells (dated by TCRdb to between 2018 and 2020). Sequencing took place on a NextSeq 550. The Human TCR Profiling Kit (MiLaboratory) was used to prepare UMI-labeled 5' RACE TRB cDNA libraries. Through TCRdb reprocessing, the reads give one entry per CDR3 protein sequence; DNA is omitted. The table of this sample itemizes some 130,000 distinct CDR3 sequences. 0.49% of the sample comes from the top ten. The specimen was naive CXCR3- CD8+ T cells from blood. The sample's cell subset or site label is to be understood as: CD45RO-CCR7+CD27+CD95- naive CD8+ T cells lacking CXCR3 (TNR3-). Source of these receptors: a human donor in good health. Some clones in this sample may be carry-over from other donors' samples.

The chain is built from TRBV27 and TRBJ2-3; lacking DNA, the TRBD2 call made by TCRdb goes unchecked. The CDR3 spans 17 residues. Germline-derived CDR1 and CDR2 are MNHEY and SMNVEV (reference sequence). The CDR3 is CASTPLLASGVTDTQYF.

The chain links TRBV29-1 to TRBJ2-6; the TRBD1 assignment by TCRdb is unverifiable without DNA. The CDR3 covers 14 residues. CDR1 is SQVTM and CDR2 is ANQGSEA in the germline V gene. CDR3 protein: CSVRRGQGANVLTF.

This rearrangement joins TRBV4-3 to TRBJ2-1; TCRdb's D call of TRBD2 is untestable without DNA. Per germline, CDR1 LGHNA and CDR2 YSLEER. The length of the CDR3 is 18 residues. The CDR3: CASSQDTSGGGPYNEQFF.

CDR3 sequence: CASNTPLRDNGEQFF. J is TRBJ2-1 and V is TRBV12-3 or TRBV12-4; TCRdb indicates TRBD2, and absent DNA this call remains unverified. CDR3 length: 15 amino acids.

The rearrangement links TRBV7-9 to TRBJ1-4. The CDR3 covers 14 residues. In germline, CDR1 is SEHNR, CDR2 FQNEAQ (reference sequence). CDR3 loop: CASSLGRFNEKLFF.

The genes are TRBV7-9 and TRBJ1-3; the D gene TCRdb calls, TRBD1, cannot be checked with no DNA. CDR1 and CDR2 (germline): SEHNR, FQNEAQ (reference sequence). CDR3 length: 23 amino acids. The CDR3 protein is CASSLFRDRGPSGPSVSGNTIYF.

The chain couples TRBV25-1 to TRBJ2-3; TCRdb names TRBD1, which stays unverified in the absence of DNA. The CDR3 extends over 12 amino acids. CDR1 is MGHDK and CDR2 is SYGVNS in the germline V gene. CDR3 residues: CASSELRGGQYF. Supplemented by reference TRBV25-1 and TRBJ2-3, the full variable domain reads EADIYQTPRYLVIGTGKKITLECSQTMGHDKMYWYQQDPGMELHLIHYSYGVNSTEKGDLSSESTVSRIRTEHFPLTLESARPSHTSQYLCASSELRGGQYFGPGTRLTVL.

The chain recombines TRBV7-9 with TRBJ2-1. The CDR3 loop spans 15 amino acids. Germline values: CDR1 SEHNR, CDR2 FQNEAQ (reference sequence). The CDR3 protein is CASSFSGRSYNEQFF. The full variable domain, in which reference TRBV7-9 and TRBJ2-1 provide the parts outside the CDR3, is DTGVSQNPRHKITKRGQNVTFRCDPISEHNRLYWYRQTLGQGPEFLTYFQNEAQLEKSRLLSDRFSAERPKGSFSTLEIQRTEQGDSAMYLCASSFSGRSYNEQFFGPGTRLTVL.

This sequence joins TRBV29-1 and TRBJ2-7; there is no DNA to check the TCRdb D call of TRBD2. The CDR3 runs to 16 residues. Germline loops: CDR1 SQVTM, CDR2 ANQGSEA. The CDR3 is CSVEAGLAGAFYEQYF.

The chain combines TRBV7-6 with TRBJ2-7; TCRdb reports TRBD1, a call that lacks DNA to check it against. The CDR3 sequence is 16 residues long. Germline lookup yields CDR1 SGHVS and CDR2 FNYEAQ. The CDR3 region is CASSFYPGQGAYEQYF.

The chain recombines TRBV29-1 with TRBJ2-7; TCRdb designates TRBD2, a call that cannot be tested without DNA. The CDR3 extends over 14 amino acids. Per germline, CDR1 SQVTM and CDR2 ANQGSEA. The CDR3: CSVALAGVTYEQYF.

This CDR3 is CATSEERAKRTNQPQHF. This chain uses TRBV15 with TRBJ1-5. Germline V lookup: CDR1 LNHNV, CDR2 YYDKDF (reference sequence). The CDR3 is 17 residues long. The full variable domain, its missing parts supplied by reference TRBV15 and TRBJ1-5, is DAMVIQNPRYQVTQFGKPVTLSCSQTLNHNVMYWYQQKSSQAPKLLFHYYDKDFNNEADTPDNFQSRRPNTSFCFLDIRSPGLGDTAMYLCATSEERAKRTNQPQHFGDGTRLSIL.

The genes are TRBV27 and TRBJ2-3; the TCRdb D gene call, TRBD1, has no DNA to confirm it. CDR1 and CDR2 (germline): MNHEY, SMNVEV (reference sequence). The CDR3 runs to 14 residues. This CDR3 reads CASSTRGRANTQYF.

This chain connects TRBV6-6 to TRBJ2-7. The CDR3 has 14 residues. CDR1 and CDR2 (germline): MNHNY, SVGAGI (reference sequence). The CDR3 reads CASSYSSGVYEQYF.

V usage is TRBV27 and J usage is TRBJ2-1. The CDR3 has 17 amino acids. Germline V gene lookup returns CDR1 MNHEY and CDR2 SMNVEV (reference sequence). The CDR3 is CASSLSGTWGSYNEQFF.

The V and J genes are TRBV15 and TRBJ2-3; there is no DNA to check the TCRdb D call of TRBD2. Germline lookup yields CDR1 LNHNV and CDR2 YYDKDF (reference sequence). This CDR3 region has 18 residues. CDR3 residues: CATSRAPLSGVYTDTQYF. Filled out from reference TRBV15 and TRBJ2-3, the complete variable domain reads DAMVIQNPRYQVTQFGKPVTLSCSQTLNHNVMYWYQQKSSQAPKLLFHYYDKDFNNEADTPDNFQSRRPNTSFCFLDIRSPGLGDTAMYLCATSRAPLSGVYTDTQYFGPGTRLTVL.

This CDR3 reads CASSLSGSLSTYEQYF. The rearrangement uses TRBV28 and TRBJ2-7; TCRdb picks TRBD2, but there is no DNA to check that call. Germline V gives CDR1 MDHEN, CDR2 SYDVKM. The length of the CDR3 is 16 residues.

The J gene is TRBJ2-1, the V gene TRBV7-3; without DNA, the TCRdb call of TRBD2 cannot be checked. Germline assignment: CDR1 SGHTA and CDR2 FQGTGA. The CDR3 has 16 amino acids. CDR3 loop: CASSSLAGGALDEQFF.

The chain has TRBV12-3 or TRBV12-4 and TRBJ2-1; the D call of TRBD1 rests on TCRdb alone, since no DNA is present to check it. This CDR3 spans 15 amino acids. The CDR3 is CASSLGDSAYNEQFF.

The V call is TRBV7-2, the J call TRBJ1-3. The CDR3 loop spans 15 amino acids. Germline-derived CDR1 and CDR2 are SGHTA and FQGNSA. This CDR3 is CASSLSAAAGNTIYF.

CDR3 residues: CASTSWAGVGETQYF. The gene calls are TRBV4-2 and TRBJ2-5; TCRdb outputs TRBD1, but without DNA this stays unchecked. The CDR3 is made up of 15 amino acids. Germline values: CDR1 LGHNA, CDR2 YNFKEQ.

The CDR3 loop is CASSEAPPPQIFSYEQYF. The chain couples TRBV2 to TRBJ2-7; TCRdb calls TRBD1, which cannot be checked without DNA. CDR1 and CDR2 from the germline V gene are SNHLY and FYNNEI. The CDR3 loop spans 18 amino acids.

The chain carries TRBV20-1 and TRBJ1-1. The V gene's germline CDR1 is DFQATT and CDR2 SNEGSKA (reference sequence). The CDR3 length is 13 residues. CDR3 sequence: CSARDREVTEAFF.

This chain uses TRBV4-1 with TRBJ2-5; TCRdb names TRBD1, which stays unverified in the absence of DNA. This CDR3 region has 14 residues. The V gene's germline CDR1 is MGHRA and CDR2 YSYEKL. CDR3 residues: CASSPRTGIETQYF.

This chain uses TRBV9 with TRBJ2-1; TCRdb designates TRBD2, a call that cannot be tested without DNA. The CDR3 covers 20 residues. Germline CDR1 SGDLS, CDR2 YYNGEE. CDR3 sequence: CASSVSTSGRLSSSCNEQFF.